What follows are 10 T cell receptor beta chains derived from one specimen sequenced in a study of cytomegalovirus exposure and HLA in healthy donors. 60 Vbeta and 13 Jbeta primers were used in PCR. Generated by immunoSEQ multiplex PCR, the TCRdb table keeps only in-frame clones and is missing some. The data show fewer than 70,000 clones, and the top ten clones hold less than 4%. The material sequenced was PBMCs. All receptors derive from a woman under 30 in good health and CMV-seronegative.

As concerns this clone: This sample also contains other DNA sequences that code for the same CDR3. The DNA for the CDR3 is TGTGCCTGTTCAGGGAATTACGAGCAGTACTTC. Its translation: CACSGNYEQYF. The V call is TRBV30, the J call TRBJ2-7, with D possibly matching TRBD1 (5 bases). The CDR3 contains 11 residues. Trimming left V 6 bases short and J 4 bases short, with 10 bases between. Germline V gives CDR1 GTSNPN, CDR2 SVGIG (reference sequence). Based on the CDR3 plus reference TRBV30 and TRBJ2-7, the full variable domain is SQTIHQWPATLVQPVGSPLSLECTVEGTSNPNLYWYRQAAGRGLQLLFYSVGIGQISSEVPQNLSASRPQDRQFILSSKKLLLSDSGFYLCACSGNYEQYFGPGTRLTVT.

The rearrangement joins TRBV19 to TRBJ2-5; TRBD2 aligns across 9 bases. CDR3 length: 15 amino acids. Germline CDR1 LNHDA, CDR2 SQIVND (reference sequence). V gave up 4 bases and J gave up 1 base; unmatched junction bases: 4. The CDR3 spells CASSTAGGPQETQYF. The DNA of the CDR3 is TGTGCCAGTAGTACTGCGGGAGGGCCCCAAGAGACCCAGTACTTC.

The CDR3 is CASRRQGTTEAFF. The CDR3 DNA reads TGTGCCAGCCGAAGACAGGGCACCACTGAAGCTTTCTTT. The chain combines TRBV9 with TRBJ1-1; TRBD1 matches at 7 bases. V was clipped by 7 bases and J by 4 bases; unmatched bases: 7. CDR1 SGDLS and CDR2 YYNGEE come from the germline V gene. This CDR3 is built from 13 residues.

Here the CDR3 reads CASSSTTSGLYNEQFF. Here the CDR3 DNA reads TGTGCCAGCAGCTCCACGACTAGCGGGCTCTACAATGAGCAGTTCTTC. The chain is built from TRBV7-6 and TRBJ2-1, with 10 bases identical to TRBD2. J was trimmed by 3 bases and V by 4 bases; bases with no gene match: 6. Germline V CDR1 and CDR2: SGHVS, FNYEAQ. This CDR3 spans 16 amino acids. The variable domain in full, completed from reference TRBV7-6 and TRBJ2-1, reads GAGVSQSPRYKVTKRGQDVALRCDPISGHVSLYWYRQALGQGPEFLTYFNYEAQQDKSGLPNDRFSAERPEGSISTLTIQRTEQRDSAMYRCASSSTTSGLYNEQFFGPGTRLTVL.

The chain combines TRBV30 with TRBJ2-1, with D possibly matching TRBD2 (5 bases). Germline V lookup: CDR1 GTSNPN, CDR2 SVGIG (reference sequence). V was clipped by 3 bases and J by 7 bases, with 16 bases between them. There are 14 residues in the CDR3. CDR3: CAWSEKGPGNEQFF. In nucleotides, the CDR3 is TGTGCCTGGAGCGAGAAAGGTCCGGGGAATGAGCAGTTCTTC. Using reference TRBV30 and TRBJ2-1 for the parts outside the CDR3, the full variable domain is SQTIHQWPATLVQPVGSPLSLECTVEGTSNPNLYWYRQAAGRGLQLLFYSVGIGQISSEVPQNLSASRPQDRQFILSSKKLLLSDSGFYLCAWSEKGPGNEQFFGPGTRLTVL.

CDR3 protein: CASNHYQAGGEGTGELFF. CDR3 DNA: TGTGCCAGCAATCATTATCAAGCGGGGGGCGAAGGGACCGGGGAGCTGTTTTTT. The V and J genes are TRBV27 and TRBJ2-2; 9 positions match TRBD2. With V trimmed by 7 bases and J by 5 bases, 17 bases remained unmatched. Germline CDR1 and CDR2: MNHEY and SMNVEV (reference sequence). The CDR3 contains 18 residues.

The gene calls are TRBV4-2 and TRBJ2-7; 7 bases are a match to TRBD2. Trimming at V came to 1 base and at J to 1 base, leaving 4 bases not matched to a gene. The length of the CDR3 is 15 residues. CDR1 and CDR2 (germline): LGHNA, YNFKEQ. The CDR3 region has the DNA TGTGCCAGCAGCCAAGCGAGCGGGGTTTCCTACGAGCAGTACTTC. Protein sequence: CASSQASGVSYEQYF.

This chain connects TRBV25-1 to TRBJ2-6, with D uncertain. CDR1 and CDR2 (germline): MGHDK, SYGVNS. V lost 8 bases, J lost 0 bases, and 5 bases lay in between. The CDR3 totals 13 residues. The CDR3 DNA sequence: TGTGCCAGCCTAATCTCTGGGGCCAACGTCCTGACTTTC. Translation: CASLISGANVLTF.

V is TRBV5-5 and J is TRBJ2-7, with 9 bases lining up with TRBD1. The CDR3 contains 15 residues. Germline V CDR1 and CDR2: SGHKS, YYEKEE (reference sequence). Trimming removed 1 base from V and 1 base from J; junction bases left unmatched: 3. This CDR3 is CASSLRTGDSYEQYF. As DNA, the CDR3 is TGTGCCAGCAGCTTGAGGACAGGGGATTCCTACGAGCAGTACTTC.

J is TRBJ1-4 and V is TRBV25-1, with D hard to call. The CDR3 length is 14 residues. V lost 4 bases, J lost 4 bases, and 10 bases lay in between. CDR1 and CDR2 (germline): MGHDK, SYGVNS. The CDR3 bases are TGTGCCAGCAGTGTACAGTCATTTAATGAAAAACTGTTTTTT. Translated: CASSVQSFNEKLFF.